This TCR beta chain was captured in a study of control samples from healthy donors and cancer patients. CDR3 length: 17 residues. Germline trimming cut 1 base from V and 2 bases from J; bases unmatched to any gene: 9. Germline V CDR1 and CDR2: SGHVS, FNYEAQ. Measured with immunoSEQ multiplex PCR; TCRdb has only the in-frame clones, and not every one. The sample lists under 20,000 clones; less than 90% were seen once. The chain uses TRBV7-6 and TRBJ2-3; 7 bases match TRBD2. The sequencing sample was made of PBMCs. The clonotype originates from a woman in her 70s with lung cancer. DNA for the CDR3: TGTGCCAGCAGCTTAGTCGCCGGAGCGGGGCCCACAGATACGCAGTATTTT. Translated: CASSLVAGAGPTDTQYF.